The TCR beta chain described here comes from a study of long-term antiretroviral therapy in people with HIV. CDR3 length: 15 amino acids. CDR1 is MNHEY and CDR2 is SMNVEV in the germline V gene (reference sequence). Trimming stripped 5 bases from V and 1 base from J, with 14 bases between. This clone came up a few times. Its antigen is unidentified. Findings and limits, study-wide: For ART adherence, viral resistance and therapy changes, no data were available. Post-treatment diversity went higher with ART but stayed below transplant donor controls. The range of CDR3 lengths in HIV repertoires proved narrower than that found in controls.

Assay version v3.0 of immunoSEQ was used, and it was run at survey level. The data were produced by immunoSEQ multiplex PCR, yet TCRdb's version contains in-frame clones alone and is incomplete. The sample lists some 40,000 clones, around 80% occurring once. Source: unsorted PBMCs, taken 1.5 years after starting antiretroviral therapy. The receptor's source is a man younger than 35 with HIV. The chain employs TRBV27 and TRBJ1-1; maybe TRBD1 (6 bases). The CDR3 coding sequence is TGTGCCAGCAGTACCTACAGGGTGAAGAACACTGAAGCTTTCTTT. Its translation is CASSTYRVKNTEAFF.